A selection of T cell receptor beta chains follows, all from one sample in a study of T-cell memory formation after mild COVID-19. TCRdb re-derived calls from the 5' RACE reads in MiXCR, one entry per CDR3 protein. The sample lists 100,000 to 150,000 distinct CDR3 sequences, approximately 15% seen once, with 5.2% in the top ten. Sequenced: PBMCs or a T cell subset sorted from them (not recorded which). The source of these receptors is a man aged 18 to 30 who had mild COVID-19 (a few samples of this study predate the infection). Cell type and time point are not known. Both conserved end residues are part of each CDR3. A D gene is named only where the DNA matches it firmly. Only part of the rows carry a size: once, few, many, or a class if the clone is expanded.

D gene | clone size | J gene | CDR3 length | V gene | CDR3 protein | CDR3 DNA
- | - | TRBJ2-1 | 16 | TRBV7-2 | CASSLEAWSSYNEQFF | TGTGCCAGCAGCCTCGAAGCGTGGAGCTCCTACAATGAGCAGTTCTTC
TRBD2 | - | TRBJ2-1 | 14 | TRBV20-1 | CSASRGLAFDEQFF | TGCAGTGCTAGTAGGGGACTAGCTTTCGATGAGCAGTTCTTC
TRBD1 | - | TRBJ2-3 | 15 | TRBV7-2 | CASSIVTGGTDTQYF | TGTGCCAGCAGCATCGTTACAGGGGGCACAGATACGCAGTATTTT
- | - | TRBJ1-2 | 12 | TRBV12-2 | CASRGRNYGYTF | TGTGCAAGTCGGGGGCGCAACTATGGCTACACCTTC
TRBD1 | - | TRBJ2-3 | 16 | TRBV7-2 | CASSYTKGQGEDTQYF | TGTGCCAGCAGCTATACTAAGGGACAGGGTGAAGATACGCAGTATTTT
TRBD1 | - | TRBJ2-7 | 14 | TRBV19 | CASREGQGAHEQYF | TGTGCCAGTAGAGAAGGACAGGGGGCCCACGAGCAGTACTTC
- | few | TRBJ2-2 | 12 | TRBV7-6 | CASNSHPGELFF | TGTGCCAGCAACTCTCATCCCGGGGAGCTGTTTTTT
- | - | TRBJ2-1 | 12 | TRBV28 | CASSLGWNEQFF | TGTGCCAGCAGTTTGGGATGGAATGAGCAGTTCTTC
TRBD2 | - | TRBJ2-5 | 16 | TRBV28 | CASSFSKAGEQETQYF | TGTGCCAGCAGTTTTTCGAAAGCGGGGGAGCAAGAGACCCAGTACTTC
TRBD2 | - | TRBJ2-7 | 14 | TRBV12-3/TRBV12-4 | CASSPLTSGGRQYF | TGTGCCAGCAGCCCCCTTACCAGCGGGGGAAGGCAGTACTTC
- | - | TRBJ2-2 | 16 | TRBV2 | CASSSQGGPNTGELFF | TGTGCCAGCAGCAGCCAGGGTGGTCCAAACACCGGGGAGCTGTTTTTT
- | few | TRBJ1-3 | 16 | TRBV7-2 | CASSSYRRQAGNTIYF | TGTGCCAGCAGCTCCTACAGGAGGCAGGCTGGAAACACCATATATTTT
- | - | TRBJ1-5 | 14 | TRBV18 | CASSLDTYNQPQHF | TGTGCCAGCTCACTCGACACATACAATCAGCCCCAGCATTTT
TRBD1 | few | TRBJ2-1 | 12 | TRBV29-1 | CSGGQGLNEQFF | TGCAGCGGGGGACAGGGACTCAATGAGCAGTTCTTC
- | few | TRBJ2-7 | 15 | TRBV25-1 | CASSAASQGPYEQYF | TGTGCCAGCAGTGCCGCCAGTCAGGGCCCCTACGAGCAGTACTTC
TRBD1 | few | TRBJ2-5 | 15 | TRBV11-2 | CASSMGQTGRETQYF | TGTGCCAGCAGCATGGGACAGACCGGCAGGGAGACCCAGTACTTC